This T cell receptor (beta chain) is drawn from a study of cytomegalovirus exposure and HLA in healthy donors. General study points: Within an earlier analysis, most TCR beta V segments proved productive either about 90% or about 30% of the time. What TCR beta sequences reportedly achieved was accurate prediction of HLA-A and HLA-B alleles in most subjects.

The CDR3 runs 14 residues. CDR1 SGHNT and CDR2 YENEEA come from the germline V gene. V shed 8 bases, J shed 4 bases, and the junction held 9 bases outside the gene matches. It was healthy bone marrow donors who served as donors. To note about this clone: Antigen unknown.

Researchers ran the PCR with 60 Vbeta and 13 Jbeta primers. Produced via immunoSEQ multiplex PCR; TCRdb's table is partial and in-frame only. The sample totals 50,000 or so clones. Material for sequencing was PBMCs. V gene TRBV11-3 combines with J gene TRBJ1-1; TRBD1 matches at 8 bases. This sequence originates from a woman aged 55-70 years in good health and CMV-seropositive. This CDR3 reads CASLRDRSGTEAFF. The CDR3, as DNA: TGTGCCAGCTTAAGGGACAGGAGCGGCACTGAAGCTTTCTTT.